Below, 28 T cell receptor beta chains from the same sample are listed, as sequenced in a study of OX40 agonist ivuxolimab in advanced cancers. Produced via immunoSEQ multiplex PCR; TCRdb's table is partial and in-frame only. The sample holds 70,000 or so clones, 60% to 85% seen once. The sequencing used CD4+ or CD8+ T cells sorted from blood, collected in a trial of the OX40 agonist ivuxolimab. The receptors were gathered from an adult with an advanced solid tumor such as melanoma, head and neck, liver or kidney cancer.

The gene calls are TRBV4-1 and TRBJ1-4; D gene uncertain. CDR3 length: 15 residues. The germline gives CDR1 MGHRA, CDR2 YSYEKL. Trimming cost V 7 bases and J 6 bases, with 18 bases left between them. CDR3: CASNLKGMEDEKLFF. In DNA, the CDR3 is TGCGCCAGCAACCTCAAAGGGATGGAGGATGAAAAACTGTTTTTT.

In nucleotides, the CDR3 is TGTGCCACCCGAAGGGTCGGGTTTGCCTACGAGCAGTACTTC. Protein: CATRRVGFAYEQYF. The chain is built from TRBV2 and TRBJ2-7; no clear D. Germline CDR1 SNHLY, CDR2 FYNNEI. V dropped 10 bases and J dropped 2 bases, with 18 bases sitting between them. The CDR3 loop spans 14 amino acids.

Only one count was recorded for this clone. The V and J genes are TRBV19 and TRBJ2-1, with TRBD1 matching over 9 bases. The CDR3 runs to 14 residues. V shed 6 bases, J shed 8 bases, and the junction held 8 bases outside the gene matches. The germline gives CDR1 LNHDA, CDR2 SQIVND (reference sequence). The CDR3 coding sequence is TGTGCCAGTAGGAACAGGGGGCGTCAGGATGAGCAGTTCTTC. Translation gives CASRNRGRQDEQFF.

This chain links TRBV6-1 with TRBJ2-7; TRBD2 is a possible D gene (5 bases). Germline lookup yields CDR1 MNHNS and CDR2 SASEGT. This CDR3 contains 14 residues. Trimming left V 7 bases short and J 0 bases short, with 13 bases between. CDR3 loop: CASMRDFSSYEQYF. Written as DNA, the CDR3 is TGTGCCAGCATGAGGGATTTTAGCTCCTACGAGCAGTACTTC.

The chain uses TRBV5-1 and TRBJ2-1; D is possibly TRBD1 or TRBD2 (6 bases each). Germline CDR1 reads SGHRS; CDR2 reads YFSETQ. V shed 9 bases and J shed 6 bases, with 16 bases lying between them. The CDR3 has 13 residues. The CDR3 loop is CATSGGPGNEQFF. CDR3 sequence (DNA): TGCGCCACCAGTGGGGGGCCCGGCAATGAGCAGTTCTTC.

This chain connects TRBV29-1 to TRBJ1-5, with D perhaps matching TRBD1 (5 bases). CDR3 length: 13 amino acids. Trimming shortened V by 5 bases and J by 3 bases, and 11 bases separated the two germline ends. Germline V gene lookup returns CDR1 SQVTM and CDR2 ANQGSEA. This CDR3 is CSVSDSLNQPQHF. CDR3 coding DNA: TGCAGCGTTTCAGACAGCCTCAATCAGCCCCAGCATTTT.

This sequence joins TRBV19 and TRBJ2-1; TRBD2 aligns across 7 bases. The germline CDR1 and CDR2 sequences are LNHDA and SQIVND (reference sequence). CDR3 size: 14 residues. The CDR3 reads CASRGAGAPNEQFF. The CDR3 DNA is TGTGCGTCTCGAGGGGCGGGAGCTCCCAATGAGCAGTTCTTC.

V usage is TRBV7-9 and J usage is TRBJ2-6, with 12 bases matching TRBD1. Germline V gives CDR1 SEHNR, CDR2 FQNEAQ (reference sequence). The CDR3 runs to 16 residues. V was pared by 10 bases and J by 2 bases, with 6 bases of the junction left unmatched. Here the CDR3 reads CATPGQGAPGANVLTF. CDR3 nucleotides: TGTGCCACTCCGGGACAGGGGGCGCCTGGGGCCAACGTCCTGACTTTC.

The chain combines TRBV19 with TRBJ2-1; possible D gene TRBD2, 6 bases. CDR1 is LNHDA, CDR2 SQIVND, per germline (reference sequence). V was trimmed by 7 bases and J by 8 bases, leaving 21 bases between them. This CDR3 is 15 amino acids long. This CDR3 reads CASNNRDSILDEQFF. The CDR3 bases are TGTGCCAGTAACAACCGGGACTCCATTTTGGATGAGCAGTTCTTC.

The rearrangement links TRBV10-3 to TRBJ2-6; D not resolved. V lost 7 bases, J lost 4 bases, and 8 bases lay in between. Looked up from germline, CDR1 is ENHRY and CDR2 is SYGVKD. This CDR3 comprises 13 residues. Here the CDR3 reads CAIMESGANVLTF. For the CDR3, the DNA is TGTGCCATCATGGAATCAGGGGCCAACGTCCTGACTTTC.

The chain employs TRBV9 and TRBJ2-5, with 8 bases aligning to TRBD1. Unmatched junction bases numbered 5, after V lost 3 bases and J lost 1 base. CDR3 length: 15 residues. Germline V lookup: CDR1 SGDLS, CDR2 YYNGEE. This CDR3 reads CASSEGQGPQETQYF. The CDR3 region has the DNA TGTGCCAGCAGCGAAGGACAGGGCCCCCAAGAGACCCAGTACTTC.

The genes are TRBV4-1 and TRBJ2-7; TRBD2 aligns across 10 bases. CDR3 length equals 15 residues. The trim removed 0 bases at V and 7 bases at J, leaving 6 bases unmatched. The V gene's germline CDR1 is MGHRA and CDR2 YSYEKL. The CDR3 sequence is CASSQELAGSGEQYF. DNA for the CDR3: TGCGCCAGCAGCCAAGAACTAGCGGGGTCTGGGGAGCAGTACTTC.

The chain uses TRBV6-1 and TRBJ1-2; perhaps TRBD1 as D (6 bases). Germline V gene data show CDR1 as MNHNS and CDR2 as SASEGT. This CDR3 comprises 13 residues. The ends were cut back, 7 bases at V and 4 bases at J, with 13 bases in the middle. The CDR3 DNA reads as TGTGCCAGCAATATCATAGGGGGCTATGGCTACACCTTC. Its translation: CASNIIGGYGYTF.

This chain joins TRBV2 and TRBJ2-7; no clear D gene. CDR1 is SNHLY and CDR2 is FYNNEI in the germline V gene. The CDR3 covers 12 residues. V was pared by 3 bases and J by 6 bases, with 9 bases between. CDR3 amino acids: CASSDDFGEQYF. CDR3 bases: TGTGCCAGCAGTGATGACTTCGGCGAGCAGTACTTC.

The gene calls are TRBV14 and TRBJ1-5; 8 bases match TRBD1. J gave up 9 bases and V 8 bases, and 6 bases lay outside the gene matches. This CDR3 contains 12 residues. Germline values: CDR1 SGHDN, CDR2 FVKESK. The CDR3 sequence: CASDRGYRPQHF. In nucleotides, the CDR3 is TGTGCCAGCGACAGGGGATATCGGCCCCAGCATTTT.

The V call is TRBV14, the J call TRBJ2-5; D remains unclear. With the DNA end fitting TRBJ2-7 better, the J assignment may be wrong. Germline CDR1 SGHDN, CDR2 FVKESK. The CDR3 totals 13 residues. The CDR3 sequence is CASSQVFASEQYF. CDR3 nucleotides: TGTGCCAGCAGCCAAGTCTTCGCGTCCGAGCAGTACTTC.

V gene TRBV5-5 combines with J gene TRBJ1-6; no definite D call. CDR1 and CDR2 from the germline V gene are SGHKS and YYEKEE (reference sequence). V shed 1 base and J shed 0 bases, with 17 bases lying between them. The CDR3 loop spans 19 amino acids. The DNA for the CDR3 is TGTGCCAGCAGCTTGTCGACGACCTTTGGGAGCTCCTATAATTCACCCCTCCACTTT. It specifies CASSLSTTFGSSYNSPLHF. The complete variable domain, with remaining parts taken from reference TRBV5-5 and TRBJ1-6, reads DAGVTQSPTHLIKTRGQQVTLRCSPISGHKSVSWYQQVLGQGPQFIFQYYEKEERGRGNFPDRFSARQFPNYSSELNVNALLLGDSALYLCASSLSTTFGSSYNSPLHFGNGTRLTVT.

The genes are TRBV5-1 and TRBJ2-1, with TRBD2 identical over 14 bases. The CDR3 has 17 amino acids. Looked up from germline, CDR1 is SGHRS and CDR2 is YFSETQ. J lost 10 bases, V lost 2 bases, and 11 bases had no gene match. This CDR3 is CASSFNVGTSGSMEQFF. CDR3 nucleotides: TGCGCCAGCAGCTTCAACGTGGGGACTAGCGGGAGCATGGAGCAGTTCTTC.

This clone was observed once. The rearrangement uses TRBV5-1 and TRBJ2-3, with D perhaps matching TRBD1 or TRBD2 (6 bases each). The CDR3 spans 16 residues. Germline V gene sequence: CDR1 SGHRS, CDR2 YFSETQ. Trimming left V 0 bases short and J 3 bases short, with 14 bases between. The CDR3 DNA sequence: TGCGCCAGCAGCTTGGAGGTGGGGGGCGGAACAGATACGCAGTATTTT. Its protein is CASSLEVGGGTDTQYF.

This clone was counted a single time. The rearrangement joins TRBV5-1 to TRBJ1-2; 8 bases fit TRBD1. This CDR3 spans 15 amino acids. Germline CDR1 reads SGHRS; CDR2 reads YFSETQ. Trimming took 0 bases from V and 3 from J; bases not matched to a gene: 4. For the CDR3, the DNA is TGCGCCAGCAGCTTGGCCCCAGGGGGCGACTATGGCTACACCTTC. It codes for CASSLAPGGDYGYTF.

The chain links TRBV6-1 to TRBJ2-7; D could derive from TRBD1 or TRBD2 (5 bases each). Trimming cost V 8 bases and J 3 bases, with 14 bases left between them. The CDR3 totals 13 residues. Germline lookup yields CDR1 MNHNS and CDR2 SASEGT. DNA for the CDR3: TGTGCCAGCCTTCCCCAGGGACGCTACGAGCAGTACTTC. Amino acid sequence: CASLPQGRYEQYF.

This chain joins TRBV5-1 and TRBJ2-2; TRBD2 matches 14 bases. Germline CDR1 is SGHRS and CDR2 is YFSETQ. The CDR3 sequence is 17 residues long. Trimming cost V 4 bases and J 4 bases; bases outside gene matches: 6. Here the CDR3 reads CASSPGTSGSRTGELFF. In nucleotides, the CDR3 is TGCGCCAGCAGCCCTGGGACTAGCGGGAGCCGCACCGGGGAGCTGTTTTTT. Full variable domain (missing parts from reference TRBV5-1 and TRBJ2-2): KAGVTQTPRYLIKTRGQQVTLSCSPISGHRSVSWYQQTPGQGLQFLFEYFSETQRNKGNFPGRFSGRQFSNSRSEMNVSTLELGDSALYLCASSPGTSGSRTGELFFGEGSRLTVL.

This chain links TRBV7-3 with TRBJ2-3, with a tentative D call TRBD2 (5 bases). The CDR3 is 15 amino acids. V lost 0 bases and J 3 bases, leaving 10 bases between the germline ends. In germline, CDR1 is SGHTA, CDR2 FQGTGA. For the CDR3, the DNA is TGTGCCAGCAGCTTAACTTACGGGGATACAGATACGCAGTATTTT. Protein: CASSLTYGDTDTQYF.

In this sample, this clone turned up once. This chain uses TRBV7-9 with TRBJ1-6; D gene unclear. Germline lookup yields CDR1 SEHNR and CDR2 FQNEAQ (reference sequence). This CDR3 spans 12 amino acids. V was clipped by 2 bases and J by 4 bases, with 0 bases between them. CDR3 in amino acids: CASSLYNSPLHF. DNA for the CDR3: TGTGCCAGCAGCTTATATAATTCACCCCTCCACTTT.

This rearrangement joins TRBV19 to TRBJ2-3; TRBD2 matches 8 bases. The germline V gene has CDR1 LNHDA and CDR2 SQIVND (reference sequence). The length of the CDR3 is 15 residues. The junction had 7 bases not matched to a gene; V was cut back by 3 bases and J by 5 bases. The CDR3 protein is CASSMSRGGGDTQYF. The CDR3 nucleotides are TGTGCCAGTAGTATGTCTCGGGGGGGCGGAGATACGCAGTATTTT.

The CDR3 loop is CASSRSGSPNQPQHF. The DNA for the CDR3 is TGTGCCAGCAGCCGGTCAGGGTCACCCAATCAGCCCCAGCATTTT. V gene TRBV5-5 combines with J gene TRBJ1-5; D is perhaps TRBD1 (5 bases). This CDR3 spans 15 amino acids. Looked up from germline, CDR1 is SGHKS and CDR2 is YYEKEE (reference sequence). Trimming removed 4 bases at V and 3 bases at J, with 14 bases between.

In DNA, the CDR3 is TGTGCCAGCAGTGAACGTAGCGGGAGGTACGAGCAGTACTTC. Protein sequence: CASSERSGRYEQYF. This chain uses TRBV2 with TRBJ2-7, with 10 bases fitting TRBD2. The germline V gene has CDR1 SNHLY and CDR2 FYNNEI. The CDR3 totals 14 residues. With 2 bases clipped from V and 4 bases from J, the junction kept 2 bases outside the gene matches.

This clone was seen only a few times. J is TRBJ2-7 and V is TRBV4-1, with 9 bases aligning to TRBD1. Germline V CDR1 and CDR2: MGHRA, YSYEKL. Trimming at V came to 6 bases and at J to 4 bases, leaving 7 bases not matched to a gene. The CDR3 contains 14 residues. Written as DNA, the CDR3 is TGCGCCAGCAGGAAGAGGACAGGGGATTACGAGCAGTACTTC. Its translation is CASRKRTGDYEQYF.